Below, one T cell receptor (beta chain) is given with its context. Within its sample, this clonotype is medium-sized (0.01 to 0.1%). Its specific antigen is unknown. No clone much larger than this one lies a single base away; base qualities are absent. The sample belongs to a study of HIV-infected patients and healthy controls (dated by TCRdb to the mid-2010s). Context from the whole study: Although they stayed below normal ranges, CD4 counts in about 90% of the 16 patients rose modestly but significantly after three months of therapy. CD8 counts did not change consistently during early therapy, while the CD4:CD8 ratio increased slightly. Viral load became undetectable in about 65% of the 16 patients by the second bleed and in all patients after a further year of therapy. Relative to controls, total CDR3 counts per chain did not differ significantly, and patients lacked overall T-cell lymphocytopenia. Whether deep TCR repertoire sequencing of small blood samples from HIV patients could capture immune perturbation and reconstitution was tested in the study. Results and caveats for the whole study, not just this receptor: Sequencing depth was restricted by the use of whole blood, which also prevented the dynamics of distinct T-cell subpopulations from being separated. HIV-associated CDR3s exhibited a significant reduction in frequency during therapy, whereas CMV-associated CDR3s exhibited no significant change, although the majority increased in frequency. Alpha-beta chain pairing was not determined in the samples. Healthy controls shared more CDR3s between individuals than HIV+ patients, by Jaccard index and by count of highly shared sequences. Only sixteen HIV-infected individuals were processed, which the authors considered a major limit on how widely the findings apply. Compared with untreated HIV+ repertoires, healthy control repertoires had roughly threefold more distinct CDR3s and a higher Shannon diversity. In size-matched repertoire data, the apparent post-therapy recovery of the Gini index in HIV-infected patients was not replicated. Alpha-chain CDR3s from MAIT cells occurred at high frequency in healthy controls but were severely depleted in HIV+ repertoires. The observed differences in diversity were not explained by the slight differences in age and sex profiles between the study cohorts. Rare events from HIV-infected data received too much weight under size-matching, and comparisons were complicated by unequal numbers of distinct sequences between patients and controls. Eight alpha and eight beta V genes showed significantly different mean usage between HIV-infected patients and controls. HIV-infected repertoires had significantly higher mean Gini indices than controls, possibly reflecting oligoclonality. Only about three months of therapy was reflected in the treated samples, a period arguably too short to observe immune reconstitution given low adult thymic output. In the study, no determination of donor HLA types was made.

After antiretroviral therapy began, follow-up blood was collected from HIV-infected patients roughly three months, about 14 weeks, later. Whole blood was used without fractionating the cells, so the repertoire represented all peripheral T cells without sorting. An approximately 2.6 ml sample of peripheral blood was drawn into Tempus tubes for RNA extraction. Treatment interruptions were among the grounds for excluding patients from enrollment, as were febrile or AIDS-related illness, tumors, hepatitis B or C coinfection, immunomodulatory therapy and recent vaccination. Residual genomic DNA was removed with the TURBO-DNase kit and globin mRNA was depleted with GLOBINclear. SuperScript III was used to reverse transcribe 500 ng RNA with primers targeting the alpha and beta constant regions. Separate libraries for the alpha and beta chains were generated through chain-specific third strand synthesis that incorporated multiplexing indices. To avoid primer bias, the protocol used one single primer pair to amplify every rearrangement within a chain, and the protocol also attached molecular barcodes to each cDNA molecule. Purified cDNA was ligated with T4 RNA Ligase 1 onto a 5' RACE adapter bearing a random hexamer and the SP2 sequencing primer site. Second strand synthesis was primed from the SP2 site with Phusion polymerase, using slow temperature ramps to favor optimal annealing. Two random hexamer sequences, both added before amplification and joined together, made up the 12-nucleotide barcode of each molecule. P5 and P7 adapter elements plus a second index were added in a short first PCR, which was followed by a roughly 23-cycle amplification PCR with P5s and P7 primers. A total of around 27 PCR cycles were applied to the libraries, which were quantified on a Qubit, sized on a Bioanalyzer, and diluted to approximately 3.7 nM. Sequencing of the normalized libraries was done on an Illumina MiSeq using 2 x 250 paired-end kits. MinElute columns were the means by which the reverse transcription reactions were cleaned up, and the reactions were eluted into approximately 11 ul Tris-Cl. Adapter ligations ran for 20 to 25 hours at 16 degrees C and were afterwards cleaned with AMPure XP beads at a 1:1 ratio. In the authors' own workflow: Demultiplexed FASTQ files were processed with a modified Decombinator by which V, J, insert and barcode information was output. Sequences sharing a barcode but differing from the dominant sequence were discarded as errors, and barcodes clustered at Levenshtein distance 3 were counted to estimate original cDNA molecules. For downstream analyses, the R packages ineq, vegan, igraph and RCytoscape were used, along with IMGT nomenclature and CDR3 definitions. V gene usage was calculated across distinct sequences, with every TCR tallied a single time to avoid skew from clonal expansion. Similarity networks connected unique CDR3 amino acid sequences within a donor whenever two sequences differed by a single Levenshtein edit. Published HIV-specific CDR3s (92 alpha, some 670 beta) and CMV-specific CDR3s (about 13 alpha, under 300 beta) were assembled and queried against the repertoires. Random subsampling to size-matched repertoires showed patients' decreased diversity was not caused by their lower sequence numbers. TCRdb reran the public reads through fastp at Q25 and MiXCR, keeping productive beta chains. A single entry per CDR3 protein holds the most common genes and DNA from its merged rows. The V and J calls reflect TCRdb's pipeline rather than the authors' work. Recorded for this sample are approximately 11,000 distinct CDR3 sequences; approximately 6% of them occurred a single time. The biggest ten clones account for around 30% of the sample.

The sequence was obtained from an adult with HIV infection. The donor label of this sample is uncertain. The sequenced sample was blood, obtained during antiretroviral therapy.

The nucleotides are TGTGCCAGCAGCTATGGACTAGCGAGGAATACGCAGTATTTT. It translates to CASSYGLARNTQYF. The chain employs TRBV7-2 and TRBJ2-3, with 9 bases matching TRBD2. From the germline V gene, CDR1 is SGHTA and CDR2 is FQGNSA. After removal of 4 bases from V and 7 bases from J, the junction retains 6 bases not matched to a gene. Taken from cysteine to phenylalanine, the CDR3 has 14 residues. Only the CDR3 part of the read is kept: 42 bases, read in frame from the first base.